This T cell receptor beta chain was captured by sequencing in a study of T cells in Graves' hyperthyroidism and ophthalmopathy. Amplified TCR beta CDR3 regions came from RNA transcripts. The study used the HTBI primer set for a first-round RT-PCR of the TCR CDR3. MiXCR, run by TCRdb on the multiplex PCR reads, gives a single entry per CDR3 protein. This sample has approximately 510,000 distinct CDR3 sequences; about 45% occur once, and the top ten carry about 45%. Study observations and caveats: The authors' 13 V-J model separated ophthalmopathy from stable hyperthyroidism.

Worth noting for this clonotype: Its specificity is unknown.

V lost 3 bases, J lost 2 bases, and 5 bases stayed unmatched. The CDR3 runs to 15 residues. The germline V gene has CDR1 LNHNV and CDR2 YYDKDF (reference sequence). The source is an adult woman with Graves' disease, either hyperthyroidism or ophthalmopathy (not recorded which). The chain couples TRBV15 to TRBJ2-7, with TRBD2 identical over 9 bases. Sequences were obtained from peripheral blood or thyroid tissue (not recorded which). The CDR3 loop reads CATSSGLARAYEQYF. CDR3 nucleotides: TGTGCCACCAGCAGCGGACTAGCGAGGGCCTACGAGCAGTACTTC.